This TCR beta chain was captured by sequencing in a study of blood T cells in healthy people across ages. Whole-study results and caveats: A strong correlation was found between TCR beta diversity and the percentage of naive T cells.

For the second PCR, which ran for about 6 to 11 cycles, a sample-barcoded 5' primer and a J-beta primer mix were used. TCRdb recomputed calls from the 5' RACE reads with MiXCR, one row per CDR3 protein. The sample lists 1.5 million to 2 million distinct CDR3 sequences; 30% to 35% were seen once. Trimming cost V 3 bases and J 4 bases; bases outside gene matches: 11. The CDR3 is 17 residues long. Germline V gene sequence: CDR1 LNHNV, CDR2 YYDKDF (reference sequence). On this clonotype itself: Its target is not known.

Each sample yielded at least 5.5 micrograms of PBMC total RNA. The source of this sequence is a woman aged 25-40 years in good health. Sequenced material: blood. This chain links TRBV15 with TRBJ2-1, with 8 bases matching TRBD2. The CDR3 sequence: CATSSGASGGGYNEQFF. CDR3 coding DNA: TGTGCCACCAGCAGCGGAGCAAGCGGGGGAGGGTACAATGAGCAGTTCTTC.